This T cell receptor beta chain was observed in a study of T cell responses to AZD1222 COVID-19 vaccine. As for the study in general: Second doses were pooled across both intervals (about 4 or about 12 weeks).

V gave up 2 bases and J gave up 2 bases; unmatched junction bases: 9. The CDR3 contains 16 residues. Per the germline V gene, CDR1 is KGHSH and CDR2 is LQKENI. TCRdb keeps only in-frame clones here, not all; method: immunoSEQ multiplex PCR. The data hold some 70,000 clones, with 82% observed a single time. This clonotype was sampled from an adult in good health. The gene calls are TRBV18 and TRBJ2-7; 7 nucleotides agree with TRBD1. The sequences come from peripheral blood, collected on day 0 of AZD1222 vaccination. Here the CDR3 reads CASSPVPGQTTYEQYF. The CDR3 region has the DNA TGTGCCAGCTCACCAGTCCCGGGACAGACCACCTACGAGCAGTACTTC.